The clone carrying this TCR beta chain was recorded many times. Its antigen remains unidentified. An end of the junction does not agree with germline; a read error may underlie this. The time point: persistent/refractory GD, antithyroid drugs over 5 years with positive TRAb. PBMCs were the source of the RNA used for TCR sequencing. Per American Thyroid Association guidelines, Graves' disease was diagnosed. The EDTA tubes were filled with around 9 milliliters of drawn peripheral blood. Through Arm-PCR of CDR3 regions and iRepertoire HTBI primers, TCR beta libraries were built. MiXCR was run by TCRdb on the multiplex PCR reads, yielding one entry per CDR3 protein. The profile shows approximately 400,000 distinct CDR3 sequences, 23% of them singletons. This sample was taken from a study of regulatory T cells in long-lasting Graves disease. Findings and caveats of the study: Persistent patients shared more public clonotypes (about 3,000) than newly diagnosed patients (about 1,000). Thyroid tissue went unexamined; only peripheral blood was analyzed.

This CDR3 comprises 14 residues. Germline CDR1 SEHNR, CDR2 FQNEAQ (reference sequence). The clonotype originates from a female donor with Graves disease. The sequencing used peripheral blood mononuclear cells (PBMCs), collected when the disease was refractory, from a patient treated with antithyroid drugs. The rearrangement uses TRBV7-9 and TRBJ2-7, with 11 bases lining up with TRBD2. The CDR3 DNA is TGTGCCAGCAGCGTAGCGGGAGGGCCTAACGAGCAGTACTTC. Translation gives CASSVAGGPNEQYF.